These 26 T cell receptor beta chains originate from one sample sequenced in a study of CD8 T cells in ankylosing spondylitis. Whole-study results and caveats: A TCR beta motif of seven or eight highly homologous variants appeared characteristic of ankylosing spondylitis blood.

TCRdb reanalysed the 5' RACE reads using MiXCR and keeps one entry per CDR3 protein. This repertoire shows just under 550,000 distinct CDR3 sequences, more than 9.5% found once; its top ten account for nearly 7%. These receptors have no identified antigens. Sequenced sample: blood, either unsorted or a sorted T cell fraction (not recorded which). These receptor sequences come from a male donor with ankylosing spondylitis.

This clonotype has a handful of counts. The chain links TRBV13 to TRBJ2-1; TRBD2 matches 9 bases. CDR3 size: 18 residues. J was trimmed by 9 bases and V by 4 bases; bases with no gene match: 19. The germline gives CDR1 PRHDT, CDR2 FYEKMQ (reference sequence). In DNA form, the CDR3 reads TGTGCCAGCAGCTCCTCAAGAGCGGGAGGCCTCTTGAATAGTGAGCAGTTCTTC. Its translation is CASSSSRAGGLLNSEQFF.

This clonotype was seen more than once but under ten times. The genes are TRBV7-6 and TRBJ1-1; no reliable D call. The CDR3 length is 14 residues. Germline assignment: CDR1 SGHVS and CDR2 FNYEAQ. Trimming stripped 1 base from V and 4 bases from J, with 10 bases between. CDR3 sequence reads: CASSLDEGRTEAFF. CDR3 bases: TGTGCCAGCAGCTTAGACGAAGGGCGCACTGAAGCTTTCTTT.

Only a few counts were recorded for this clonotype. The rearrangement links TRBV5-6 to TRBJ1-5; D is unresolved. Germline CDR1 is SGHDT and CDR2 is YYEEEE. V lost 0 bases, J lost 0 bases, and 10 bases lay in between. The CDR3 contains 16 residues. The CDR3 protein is CASSLGLGYSNQPQHF. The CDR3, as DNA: TGTGCCAGCAGCTTGGGGTTGGGGTATAGCAATCAGCCCCAGCATTTT.

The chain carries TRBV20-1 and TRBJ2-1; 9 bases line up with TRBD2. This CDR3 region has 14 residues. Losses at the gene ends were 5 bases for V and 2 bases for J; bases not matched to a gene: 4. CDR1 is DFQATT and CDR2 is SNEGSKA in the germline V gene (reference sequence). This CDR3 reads CSAHPSGAYNEQFF. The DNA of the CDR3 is TGCAGTGCTCACCCTAGCGGGGCCTACAATGAGCAGTTCTTC.

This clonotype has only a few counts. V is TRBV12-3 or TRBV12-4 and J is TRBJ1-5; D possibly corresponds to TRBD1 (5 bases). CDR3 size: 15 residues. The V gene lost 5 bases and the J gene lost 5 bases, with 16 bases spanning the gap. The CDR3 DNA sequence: TGTGCCAGCAGTCACGCAGGGAGAGGTGATCAGCCCCAGCATTTT. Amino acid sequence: CASSHAGRGDQPQHF.

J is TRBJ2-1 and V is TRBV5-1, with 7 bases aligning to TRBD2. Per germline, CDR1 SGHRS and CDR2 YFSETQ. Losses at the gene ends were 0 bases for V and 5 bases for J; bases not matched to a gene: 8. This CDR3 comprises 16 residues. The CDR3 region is CASSLAPTSDNNEQFF. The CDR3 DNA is TGCGCCAGCAGCTTGGCCCCAACTAGCGATAACAATGAGCAGTTCTTC.

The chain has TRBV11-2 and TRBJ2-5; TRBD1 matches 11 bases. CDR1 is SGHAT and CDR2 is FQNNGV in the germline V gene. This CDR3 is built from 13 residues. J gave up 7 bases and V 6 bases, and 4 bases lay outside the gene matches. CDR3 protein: CASSSGTGGTQYF. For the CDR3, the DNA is TGTGCCAGCAGTTCCGGGACAGGGGGGACCCAGTACTTC. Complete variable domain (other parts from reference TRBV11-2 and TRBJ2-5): EAGVAQSPRYKIIEKRQSVAFWCNPISGHATLYWYQQILGQGPKLLIQFQNNGVVDDSQLPKDRFSAERLKGVDSTLKIQPAKLEDSAVYLCASSSGTGGTQYFGPGTRLLVL.

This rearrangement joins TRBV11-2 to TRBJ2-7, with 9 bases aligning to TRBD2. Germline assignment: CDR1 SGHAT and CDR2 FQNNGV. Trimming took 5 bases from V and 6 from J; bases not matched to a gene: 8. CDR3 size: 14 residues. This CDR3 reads CASSLAGPGGEQYV. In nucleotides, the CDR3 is TGTGCCAGCAGCCTAGCGGGGCCCGGAGGCGAGCAGTACGTC.

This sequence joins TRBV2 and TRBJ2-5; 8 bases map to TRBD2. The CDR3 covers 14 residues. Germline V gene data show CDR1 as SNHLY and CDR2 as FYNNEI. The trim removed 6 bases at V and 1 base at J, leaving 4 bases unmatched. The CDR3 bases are TGTGCCAGCAGACAAGGACTAGCCCAAGAGACCCAGTACTTC. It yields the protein CASRQGLAQETQYF.

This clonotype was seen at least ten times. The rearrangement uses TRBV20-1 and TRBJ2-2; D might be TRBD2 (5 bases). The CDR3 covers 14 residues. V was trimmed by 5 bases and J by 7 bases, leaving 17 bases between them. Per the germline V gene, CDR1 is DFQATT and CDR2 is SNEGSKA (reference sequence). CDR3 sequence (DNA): TGCAGTGCTCCTCTCCCAGGAGGTGACGGGGAGCTGTTTTTT. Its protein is CSAPLPGGDGELFF.

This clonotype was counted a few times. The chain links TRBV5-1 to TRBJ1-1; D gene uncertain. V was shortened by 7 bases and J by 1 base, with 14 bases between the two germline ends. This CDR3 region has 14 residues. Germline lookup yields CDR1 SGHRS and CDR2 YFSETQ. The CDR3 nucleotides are TGCGCCAGCTCTCCCGTACCAGGGAACACTGAAGCTTTCTTT. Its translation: CASSPVPGNTEAFF.

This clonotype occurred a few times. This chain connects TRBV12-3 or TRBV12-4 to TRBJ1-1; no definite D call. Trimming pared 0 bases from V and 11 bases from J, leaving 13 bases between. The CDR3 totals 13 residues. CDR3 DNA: TGTGCCAGCAGTTTAGCCTCTGGTCCTAGTGCTTTCTTT. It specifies CASSLASGPSAFF.

CDR3 in amino acids: CASTEGGTYNEQFF. For the CDR3, the DNA is TGTGCCAGTACTGAGGGCGGCACCTACAATGAGCAGTTCTTC. The gene calls are TRBV28 and TRBJ2-1; tentatively, D is TRBD2 (5 bases). Trimming took 9 bases from V and 2 from J, leaving 14 bases between them. This CDR3 contains 14 residues. Per the germline V gene, CDR1 is MDHEN and CDR2 is SYDVKM.

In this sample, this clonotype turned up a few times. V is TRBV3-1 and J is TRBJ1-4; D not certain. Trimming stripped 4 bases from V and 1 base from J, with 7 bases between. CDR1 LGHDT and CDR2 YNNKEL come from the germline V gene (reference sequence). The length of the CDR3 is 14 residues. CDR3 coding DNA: TGTGCCAGCAGCCCCACCCAAACTAATGAAAAACTGTTTTTT. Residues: CASSPTQTNEKLFF. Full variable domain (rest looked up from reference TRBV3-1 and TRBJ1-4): DTAVSQTPKYLVTQMGNDKSIKCEQNLGHDTMYWYKQDSKKFLKIMFSYNNKELIINETVPNRFSPKSPDKAHLNLHINSLELGDSAVYFCASSPTQTNEKLFFGSGTQLSVL.

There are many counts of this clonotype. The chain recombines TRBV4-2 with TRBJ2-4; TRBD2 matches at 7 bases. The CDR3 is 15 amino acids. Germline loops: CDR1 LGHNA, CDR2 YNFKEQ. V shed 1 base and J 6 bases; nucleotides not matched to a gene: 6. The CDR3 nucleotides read TGTGCCAGCAGCCAAGGTCGCGGGGGTGCAAACATTCAGTACTTC. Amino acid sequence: CASSQGRGGANIQYF.

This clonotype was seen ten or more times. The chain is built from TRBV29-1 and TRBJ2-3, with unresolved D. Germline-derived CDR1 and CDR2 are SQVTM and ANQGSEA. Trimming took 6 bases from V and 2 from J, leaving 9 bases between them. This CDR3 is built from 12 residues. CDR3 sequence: CSVHVNTDTQYF. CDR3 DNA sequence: TGCAGCGTACACGTCAACACAGATACGCAGTATTTT.

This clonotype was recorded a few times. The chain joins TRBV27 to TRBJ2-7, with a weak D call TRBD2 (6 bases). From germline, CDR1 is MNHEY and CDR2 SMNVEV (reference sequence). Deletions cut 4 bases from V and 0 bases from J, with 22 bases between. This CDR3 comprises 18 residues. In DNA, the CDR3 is TGTGCCAGCAGTTCCCTTTCCGGGACTCTTCTTAGCTCCTACGAGCAGTACTTC. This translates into CASSSLSGTLLSSYEQYF.

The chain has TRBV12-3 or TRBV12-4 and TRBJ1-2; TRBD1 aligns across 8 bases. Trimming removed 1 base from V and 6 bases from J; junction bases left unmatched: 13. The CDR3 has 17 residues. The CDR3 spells CASSLVLHGQGANGYTF. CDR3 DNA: TGTGCCAGCAGTTTAGTGCTACATGGGCAGGGGGCGAATGGCTACACCTTC.

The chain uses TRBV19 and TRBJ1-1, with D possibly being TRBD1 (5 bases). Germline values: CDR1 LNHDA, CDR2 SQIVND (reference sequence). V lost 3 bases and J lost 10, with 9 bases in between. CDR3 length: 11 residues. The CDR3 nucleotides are TGTGCCAGTAGTATCGACAGTGGAGCTTTCTTT. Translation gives CASSIDSGAFF.

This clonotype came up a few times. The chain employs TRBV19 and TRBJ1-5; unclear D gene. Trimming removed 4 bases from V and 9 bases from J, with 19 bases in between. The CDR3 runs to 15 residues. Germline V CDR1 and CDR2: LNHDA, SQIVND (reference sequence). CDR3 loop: CASSTPADASPPQHF. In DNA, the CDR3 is TGTGCCAGTAGTACGCCGGCAGACGCCTCGCCGCCCCAGCATTTT.

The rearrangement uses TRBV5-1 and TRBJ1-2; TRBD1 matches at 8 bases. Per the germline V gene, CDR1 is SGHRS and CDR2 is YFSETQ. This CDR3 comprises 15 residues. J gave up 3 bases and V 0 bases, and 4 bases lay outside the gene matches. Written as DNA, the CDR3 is TGCGCCAGCAGCTTGGTTGGGACAGGTCACTATGGCTACACCTTC. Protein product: CASSLVGTGHYGYTF.

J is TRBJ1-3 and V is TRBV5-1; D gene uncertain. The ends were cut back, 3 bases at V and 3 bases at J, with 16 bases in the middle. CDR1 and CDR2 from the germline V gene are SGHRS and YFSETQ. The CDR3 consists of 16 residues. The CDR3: CASSSGPVGGGNTIYF. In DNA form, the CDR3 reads TGCGCCAGCAGCTCGGGTCCGGTTGGAGGTGGAAACACCATATATTTT.

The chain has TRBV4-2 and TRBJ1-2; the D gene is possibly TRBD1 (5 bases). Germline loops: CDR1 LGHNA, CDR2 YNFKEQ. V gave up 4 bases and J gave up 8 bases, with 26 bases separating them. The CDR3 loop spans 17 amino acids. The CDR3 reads CASSPPAQSPGEEGYTF. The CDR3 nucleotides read TGTGCCAGCAGCCCCCCGGCACAAAGTCCGGGGGAGGAGGGCTACACCTTC.

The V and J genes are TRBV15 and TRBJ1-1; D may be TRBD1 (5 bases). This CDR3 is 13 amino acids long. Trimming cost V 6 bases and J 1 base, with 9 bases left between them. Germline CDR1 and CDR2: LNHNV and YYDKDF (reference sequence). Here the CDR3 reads CATRKDKNTEAFF. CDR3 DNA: TGTGCCACCAGAAAGGACAAGAACACTGAAGCTTTCTTT.

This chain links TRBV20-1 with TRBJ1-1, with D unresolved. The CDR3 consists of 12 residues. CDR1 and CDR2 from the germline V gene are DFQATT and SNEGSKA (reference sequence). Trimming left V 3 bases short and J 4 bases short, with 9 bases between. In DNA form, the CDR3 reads TGCAGTGCTAGCTTGGATTTCACTGAAGCTTTCTTT. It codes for CSASLDFTEAFF.

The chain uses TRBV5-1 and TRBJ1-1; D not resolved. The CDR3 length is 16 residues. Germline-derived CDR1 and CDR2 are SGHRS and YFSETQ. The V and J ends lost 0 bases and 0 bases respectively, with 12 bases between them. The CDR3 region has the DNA TGCGCCAGCAGCTTGGAGGGTGGACTTATGAACACTGAAGCTTTCTTT. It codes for CASSLEGGLMNTEAFF.